The 18 T cell receptor beta chains listed next were all sequenced from one sample in a study of cytomegalovirus exposure and HLA in healthy donors. 60 Vbeta and 13 Jbeta primers were used in PCR. The assay was immunoSEQ multiplex PCR, and TCRdb's table has in-frame clones only and misses some. The sample shows around 130,000 clones, roughly four fifths of them seen only once. The sequencing sample was made of PBMCs. The receptors shown here come from a woman in her sixties or seventies in good health and CMV-seronegative.

This chain links TRBV9 with TRBJ2-1; 11 bases fit TRBD2. The CDR3 is 15 residues long. V was pared by 3 bases and J by 7 bases, with 6 bases of the junction left unmatched. Germline assignment: CDR1 SGDLS and CDR2 YYNGEE. The CDR3 protein is CASSELAGVPNEQFF. Here the CDR3 DNA reads TGTGCCAGCAGCGAACTAGCGGGAGTACCTAATGAGCAGTTCTTC.

The rearrangement joins TRBV28 to TRBJ2-1; 7 bases agree with TRBD2. The length of the CDR3 is 16 residues. Unmatched junction bases numbered 12, after V lost 8 bases and J lost 2 bases. Germline values: CDR1 MDHEN, CDR2 SYDVKM. CDR3 loop: CASHSGQGLPYNEQFF. The CDR3, as DNA: TGTGCCAGCCATTCTGGCCAGGGACTACCCTACAATGAGCAGTTCTTC.

This clone was seen only once. V is TRBV6-5 and J is TRBJ2-5, with unresolved D. Trimming took off 7 bases at V and 3 bases at J, with 15 bases between the two ends. From germline, CDR1 is MNHEY and CDR2 SVGAGI. This CDR3 contains 14 residues. The CDR3 DNA follows: TGTGCCAGCACCTCCCCGGTTGGAGAAGAGACCCAGTACTTC. It encodes CASTSPVGEETQYF.

J is TRBJ2-7 and V is TRBV5-6; TRBD2 matches 7 bases. This CDR3 has 13 amino acids. With 5 bases clipped from V and 1 base from J, the junction kept 3 bases outside the gene matches. Germline V gene sequence: CDR1 SGHDT, CDR2 YYEEEE. CDR3 amino acids: CASRAGASYEQYF. The CDR3 DNA follows: TGTGCCAGCAGGGCGGGAGCTTCCTACGAGCAGTACTTC.

The chain recombines TRBV25-1 with TRBJ1-1; 8 positions agree with TRBD1. This CDR3 contains 15 residues. V shed 5 bases, J shed 5 bases, and the junction held 10 bases outside the gene matches. Germline assignment: CDR1 MGHDK and CDR2 SYGVNS. CDR3 amino acids: CASSSRTGGSTEAFF. CDR3 sequence (DNA): TGTGCCAGCAGTTCCCGAACAGGGGGAAGTACTGAAGCTTTCTTT.

The chain recombines TRBV27 with TRBJ1-5; a possible D gene is TRBD1 (5 bases). Trimming cost V 7 bases and J 3 bases, with 16 bases left between them. This CDR3 contains 15 residues. Germline values: CDR1 MNHEY, CDR2 SMNVEV (reference sequence). The CDR3 region is CASMPLGGINQPQHF. The CDR3 DNA follows: TGTGCCAGCATGCCGCTCGGGGGGATCAATCAGCCCCAGCATTTT.

The rearrangement links TRBV7-9 to TRBJ2-5; the D is unclear. The CDR3 runs to 11 residues. The V and J ends lost 5 bases and 4 bases respectively, with 5 bases between them. Germline V gene lookup returns CDR1 SEHNR and CDR2 FQNEAQ (reference sequence). DNA of the CDR3: TGTGCCAGCAGCCGAGGAGAGACCCAGTACTTC. This gives the protein CASSRGETQYF.

The DNA for the CDR3 is TGTGCCAGCAGCAAAAATGGGGCAGGGGGCATTCATGGCTACACCTTC. Residues: CASSKNGAGGIHGYTF. The gene calls are TRBV21-1 and TRBJ1-2; the D call in the table, TRBD1, was not verified against the DNA. TRBV21-1 is annotated as a pseudogene. The CDR3 spans 16 residues.

This chain joins TRBV9 and TRBJ2-2, with 12 bases fitting TRBD1. Germline V gene data show CDR1 as SGDLS and CDR2 as YYNGEE. V lost 4 bases and J lost 0; bases outside the gene matches: 13. This CDR3 has 20 amino acids. In DNA, the CDR3 is TGTGCCAGCAGCCCCCTCGCACCGGGACAGGGGGCCCCGAACACCGGGGAGCTGTTTTTT. Translation gives CASSPLAPGQGAPNTGELFF.

This chain links TRBV28 with TRBJ2-7; 9 bases fit TRBD1. V lost 6 bases, J lost 4 bases, and 10 bases stayed unmatched. CDR3 length: 15 residues. Germline CDR1 MDHEN, CDR2 SYDVKM. CDR3 nucleotide sequence: TGTGCCAGCAGCCCAGACAGGGGGTTACGATACGAGCAGTACTTC. It is translated as CASSPDRGLRYEQYF.

The chain recombines TRBV19 with TRBJ1-5; TRBD1 matches 9 bases. The CDR3 runs 15 residues. J was trimmed by 6 bases and V by 7 bases; bases with no gene match: 10. Germline V CDR1 and CDR2: LNHDA, SQIVND (reference sequence). CDR3 nucleotide sequence: TGTGCCAGTATGTGGCGACAGGGGGGAGGTCAGCCCCAGCATTTT. As protein: CASMWRQGGGQPQHF.

V and J are TRBV6-5 and TRBJ1-4; D possibly corresponds to TRBD1 (5 bases). This CDR3 has 15 residues. Germline V gene data show CDR1 as MNHEY and CDR2 as SVGAGI. V lost 2 bases and J 6 bases, leaving 13 bases between the germline ends. The CDR3 here is CASSYTSAGYEKLFF. The CDR3 nucleotides read TGTGCCAGCAGTTACACCTCTGCAGGGTATGAAAAACTGTTTTTT.

The chain joins TRBV6-1 to TRBJ2-2, with D perhaps matching TRBD1 (5 bases). This CDR3 comprises 14 residues. Germline loops: CDR1 MNHNS, CDR2 SASEGT. Trimming pared 8 bases from V and 3 bases from J, leaving 13 bases between. This CDR3 is CASRKGIYTGELFF. The CDR3 nucleotides read TGTGCCAGCCGGAAGGGGATTTACACCGGGGAGCTGTTTTTT.

This clone has more than one count but fewer than ten. This chain uses TRBV5-6 with TRBJ1-4; unclear D gene. The CDR3 runs 14 residues. The V end was cut by 2 bases, the J end by 8 bases, with 13 bases between. The germline V gene encodes CDR1 SGHDT and CDR2 YYEEEE. CDR3 region: CASSFVGVGEKLFF. The CDR3 bases are TGTGCCAGCAGCTTCGTCGGGGTCGGCGAAAAACTGTTTTTT.

This clone occurred a few times. The rearrangement links TRBV6-4 to TRBJ1-1; the D is unclear. CDR1 is MRHNA, CDR2 SNTAGT, per germline. The CDR3 length is 14 residues. V was clipped by 4 bases and J by 4 bases, with 13 bases between them. The CDR3 here is CASSAREGSTEAFF. The CDR3 DNA follows: TGTGCCAGCAGTGCCCGGGAGGGATCCACTGAAGCTTTCTTT.

This chain connects TRBV30 to TRBJ2-7; 9 bases are a match to TRBD1. Germline V gene lookup returns CDR1 GTSNPN and CDR2 SVGIG (reference sequence). There are 12 residues in the CDR3. Germline trimming cut 5 bases from V and 6 bases from J; bases unmatched to any gene: 5. This chain's CDR3 is CAWLTGGPEQYF. The CDR3 region has the DNA TGTGCCTGGCTGACAGGGGGGCCCGAGCAGTACTTC.

The V call is TRBV25-1, the J call TRBJ1-1; 7 bases align to TRBD1. The CDR3 length is 13 residues. Germline values: CDR1 MGHDK, CDR2 SYGVNS. With 1 base clipped from V and 11 bases from J, the junction kept 7 bases outside the gene matches. CDR3 sequence reads: CASSESGTEKAFF. The CDR3 DNA sequence: TGTGCCAGCAGTGAATCCGGGACAGAAAAGGCTTTCTTT. Looking up the rest from reference TRBV25-1 and TRBJ1-1 gives the full variable domain: EADIYQTPRYLVIGTGKKITLECSQTMGHDKMYWYQQDPGMELHLIHYSYGVNSTEKGDLSSESTVSRIRTEHFPLTLESARPSHTSQYLCASSESGTEKAFFGQGTRLTVV.

The chain employs TRBV7-2 and TRBJ2-4; 11 bases are a match to TRBD2. Germline CDR1 is SGHTA and CDR2 is FQGNSA. The CDR3 has 16 amino acids. With V trimmed by 4 bases and J by 7 bases, 9 bases remained unmatched. CDR3: CASSSNSGRAVNIQYF. CDR3 nucleotides: TGTGCCAGCAGCTCCAATAGCGGGAGGGCCGTGAACATTCAGTACTTC. Together with reference TRBV7-2 and TRBJ2-4, the CDR3 gives the full variable domain: GAGVSQSPSNKVTEKGKDVELRCDPISGHTALYWYRQSLGQGLEFLIYFQGNSAPDKSGLPSDRFSAERTGGSVSTLTIQRTQQEDSAVYLCASSSNSGRAVNIQYFGAGTRLSVL.